This is a list of T cell receptor beta chains from one sample in a study of CD8+ T cells in alopecia areata. TCRdb's table, derived via immunoSEQ multiplex PCR, lists solely in-frame clones and lacks some. The sample consists of 210,000 or so clones, around 66% of them appearing once. The source material was CD4+ T cells sorted from blood, sampled around week 46, from a patient treated with tofacitinib. These TCRs come from a human donor with alopecia areata. CDR3s include the opening cysteine and the closing phenylalanine or tryptophan. The D gene is left open where the match is weak.

j_call: TRBJ2-2; v_call: TRBV29-1; d_call: NA; cdr3_aa: CSVEVGHANTGELFF
j_call: TRBJ1-6; v_call: TRBV7-2; d_call: NA; cdr3_aa: CASSPFRGHPMSPLHF
j_call: TRBJ2-1; v_call: TRBV21-1; d_call: NA; cdr3_aa: CASSKVQTEKQFF
j_call: TRBJ1-5; v_call: TRBV7-2; d_call: NA; cdr3_aa: CASSSNPGNSNQPQHF
j_call: TRBJ1-2; v_call: TRBV6-1; d_call: NA; cdr3_aa: CASSDPGGYTF
j_call: TRBJ2-7; v_call: TRBV18; d_call: TRBD1; cdr3_aa: CASSQPGQGSYEQYF
j_call: TRBJ1-6; v_call: TRBV25-1; d_call: TRBD1; cdr3_aa: CASSESDRGLSPLHF
j_call: TRBJ2-3; v_call: TRBV7-9; d_call: TRBD2; cdr3_aa: CASSMGLLTQYF
j_call: TRBJ1-1; v_call: TRBV29-1; d_call: NA; cdr3_aa: CSVGVNMNTEAFF
j_call: TRBJ1-2; v_call: TRBV23-1; d_call: NA; cdr3_aa: CASTDLRKGGWYGYTF
j_call: NA; v_call: TRBV29-1; d_call: TRBD1; cdr3_aa: CSARPGDRGGEQYF
j_call: TRBJ2-5; v_call: TRBV11-3; d_call: NA; cdr3_aa: CASSLDGAQYF
j_call: TRBJ2-4; v_call: TRBV6-5; d_call: NA; cdr3_aa: CASRGLAKNIQYF
j_call: TRBJ2-7; v_call: TRBV2; d_call: NA; cdr3_aa: CASSSGGLGLYEQYF
j_call: TRBJ2-5; v_call: TRBV4-3; d_call: NA; cdr3_aa: CASSQRRAGTPAETQYF
j_call: TRBJ1-5; v_call: TRBV6-1; d_call: NA; cdr3_aa: CASSEAPDQPQHF
j_call: TRBJ1-1; v_call: TRBV5-1; d_call: NA; cdr3_aa: CASRVQMNTEAFF
j_call: TRBJ2-3; v_call: TRBV30; d_call: NA; cdr3_aa: CAWSVGHAGSGDTQYF
j_call: NA; v_call: TRBV29-1; d_call: TRBD1; cdr3_aa: CSVGDRAEQYF
j_call: TRBJ1-4; v_call: TRBV9; d_call: NA; cdr3_aa: CASSVTEGINEKLFF
j_call: TRBJ2-1; v_call: TRBV7-2; d_call: NA; cdr3_aa: CASSSSVVVNEQFF
j_call: TRBJ2-1; v_call: TRBV11-2; d_call: NA; cdr3_aa: CASSLDQGMGRWANEQFF
j_call: TRBJ2-2; v_call: TRBV4-3; d_call: NA; cdr3_aa: CASSQDLNTGELFF